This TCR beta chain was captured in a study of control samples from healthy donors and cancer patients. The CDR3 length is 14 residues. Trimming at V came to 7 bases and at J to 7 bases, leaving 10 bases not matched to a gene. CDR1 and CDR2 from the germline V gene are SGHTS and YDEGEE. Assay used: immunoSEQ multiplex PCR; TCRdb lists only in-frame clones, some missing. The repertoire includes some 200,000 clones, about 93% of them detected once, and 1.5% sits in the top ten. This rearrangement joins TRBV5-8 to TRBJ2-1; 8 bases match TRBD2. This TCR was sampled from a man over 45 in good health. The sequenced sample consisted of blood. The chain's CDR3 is CASRHRGGRNEQFF. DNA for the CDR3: TGTGCCAGCCGCCACCGGGGGGGCCGAAATGAGCAGTTCTTC.